The rows below give T cell receptor beta chains drawn from one sample of a study of patients and donors after allogeneic stem cell transplantation. TCRdb recomputed calls from the RT-PCR reads with MiXCR, one row per CDR3 protein. The profile shows around 150,000 distinct CDR3 sequences, approximately 37% of them singletons. The sequenced sample was blood, either unsorted or a sorted T cell fraction (not recorded which). All receptors come from a human donor who was either an allogeneic HSCT recipient or a stem cell or donor lymphocyte infusion donor (not recorded which). It is not recorded whose cells these are; they may come from a transplant donor. Each CDR3 is given with its conserved first and last residue. D genes are given only for firm matches. For some rows the clone size is stated as once, few or many, or as a class when expanded; others skip it.

v_call	d_call	j_call	cdr3_length	clone_size	cdr3_nt	cdr3_aa
TRBV12-3/TRBV12-4	TRBD1	TRBJ1-5	16	few	TGTGCCAGCAGTCCTCACAGGGGCGCGGGAGGACAGCCCCAGCATTTT	CASSPHRGAGGQPQHF
TRBV3-1	NA	TRBJ1-2	16	NA	TGTGCCAGCAGCCAAGGGATACAGCCCTCTTACTATGGCTACACCTTC	CASSQGIQPSYYGYTF
TRBV4-2	NA	TRBJ2-2	12	NA	TGTGCCAGCAGAAGAGATCCCGGGGAGCTGTTTTTT	CASRRDPGELFF
TRBV6-5	NA	TRBJ1-2	17	few	TGTGCCAGCAGTTACTCCCCAGGGCCAAGGAGGAACTATGGCTACACCTTC	CASSYSPGPRRNYGYTF
TRBV6-5	NA	TRBJ2-1	15	NA	TGTGCCAGCAGTTACGAGGAGGGATCCAACAATGAGCAGTTCTTC	CASSYEEGSNNEQFF
TRBV3-1	NA	TRBJ2-5	15	once	TGTGCCAGCAGCCTGACGGGGCCAAAGGGGGAGACCCAGTACTTC	CASSLTGPKGETQYF
TRBV27	TRBD2	TRBJ2-1	15	NA	TGTGCCAGCCGCGAGGGAGCGGGGGATTCCAATGAGCAGTTCTTC	CASREGAGDSNEQFF
TRBV7-9	NA	TRBJ2-2	16	NA	TGTGCCAGCAGCTTCGGGCGTGAGATAGGGGTCGGGGAGCTGTTTTTT	CASSFGREIGVGELFF
TRBV3-1	NA	TRBJ2-3	17	few	TGTGCCAGCAGCTTCACCGGGACTGCTCCTAGCACAGATACGCAGTATTTT	CASSFTGTAPSTDTQYF
TRBV12-3/TRBV12-4	TRBD1	TRBJ1-6	18	once	TGTGCCAGCAGTTTGGGCAGGGGGTTAAGCTCCTATAATTCACACCTCCACTTT	CASSLGRGLSSYNSHLHF
TRBV5-1	NA	TRBJ1-6	17	few	TGCGCCAGCAGCTTGGCGGGCCTGAGCTCCTATAATTCACCCCTCCACTTT	CASSLAGLSSYNSPLHF
TRBV4-1	TRBD1	TRBJ2-1	15	NA	TGCGCCAGCAGCCAAGAAGGGACAGGGCGCAATGAGCAGTTCTTC	CASSQEGTGRNEQFF
TRBV7-8	NA	TRBJ2-2	14	few	TGTGCCAGCAGCTTCGGGATAAGGACCGGGGAGCTGTTTTTT	CASSFGIRTGELFF
TRBV20-1	NA	TRBJ2-3	15	NA	TGCAGTGCTAGAGATTGGCAGTCTAGCACAGATACGCAGTATTTT	CSARDWQSSTDTQYF
TRBV4-2	TRBD1	TRBJ2-7	15	NA	TGTGCCAGCAGCCAAGGCCGGGACAGCTCCTACGAGCAGTACTTC	CASSQGRDSSYEQYF
TRBV27	NA	TRBJ2-5	17	few	TGTGCCAGCAGTCCACGATTAATGGGTAGCGGTCCGGAGACCCAGTACTTC	CASSPRLMGSGPETQYF
TRBV6-5	NA	TRBJ1-4	14	NA	TGTGCCAGCAGTCCCACGGGGGACAACGAAAAACTGTTTTTT	CASSPTGDNEKLFF
TRBV20-1	NA	TRBJ1-2	13	few	TGCAGTGCTAGTTTGGGCACTAACTATGGCTACACCTTC	CSASLGTNYGYTF
TRBV12-3/TRBV12-4	NA	TRBJ1-2	13	NA	TGTGCCAGCAGTTTAGGTTTGAGCGGGGGCTACACCTTC	CASSLGLSGGYTF
TRBV20-1	NA	TRBJ2-7	13	NA	TGCGGACTAAGACAGAGGTCGAGTTACGAGCAGTACTTC	CGLRQRSSYEQYF
TRBV27	NA	TRBJ1-2	13	NA	TGTGCCAGCGGCCCGCAGGGAGTGAGTGGCTACACCTTC	CASGPQGVSGYTF
TRBV20-1	NA	TRBJ1-4	14	few	TGCAGTGCTACCACAGGGCACCCTAATGAAAAACTGTTTTTT	CSATTGHPNEKLFF
TRBV7-9	TRBD1	TRBJ1-3	15	NA	TGTGCCAGCAGCCTCAAGGACAGGCCTGGAAACACCATATATTTT	CASSLKDRPGNTIYF
TRBV9	NA	TRBJ1-5	16	NA	TGTGCCAGCAGCCAGGGGATTGGAGGAGGCAATCAGCCCCAGCATTTT	CASSQGIGGGNQPQHF
TRBV12-3/TRBV12-4	NA	TRBJ1-5	18	NA	TGTGCCAGCAGTTTAGCGCTCGCAGGGCTGGTGAGCAATCAGCCCCAGCATTTT	CASSLALAGLVSNQPQHF
TRBV20-1	NA	TRBJ1-5	16	many	TGCAGTGCTATCTACATGGACAGATATAGCAATCAGCCCCAGCATTTT	CSAIYMDRYSNQPQHF
TRBV4-3	NA	TRBJ1-2	16	NA	TGCGCCAGCAGCCAAGAATATTGGGATCAGGGTTATGGCTACACCTTC	CASSQEYWDQGYGYTF
TRBV4-3	NA	TRBJ2-7	15	few	TGCGCCAGCAGCCAAGACGCAGGAGGCTCCTACGAGCAGTACTTC	CASSQDAGGSYEQYF